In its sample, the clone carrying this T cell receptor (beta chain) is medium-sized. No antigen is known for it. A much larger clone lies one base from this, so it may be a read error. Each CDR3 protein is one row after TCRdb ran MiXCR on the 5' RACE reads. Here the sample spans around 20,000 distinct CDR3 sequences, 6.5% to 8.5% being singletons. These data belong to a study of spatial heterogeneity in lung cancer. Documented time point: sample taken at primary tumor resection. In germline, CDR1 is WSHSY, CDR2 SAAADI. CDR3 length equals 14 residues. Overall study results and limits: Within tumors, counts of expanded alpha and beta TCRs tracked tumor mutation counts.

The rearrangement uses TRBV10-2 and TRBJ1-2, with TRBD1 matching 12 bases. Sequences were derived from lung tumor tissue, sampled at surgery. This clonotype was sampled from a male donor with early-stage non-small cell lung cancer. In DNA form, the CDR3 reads TGCGCCAGCAGCACCGGGACAGGGGGCAATGGCGACACCTTC. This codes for CASSTGTGGNGDTF.